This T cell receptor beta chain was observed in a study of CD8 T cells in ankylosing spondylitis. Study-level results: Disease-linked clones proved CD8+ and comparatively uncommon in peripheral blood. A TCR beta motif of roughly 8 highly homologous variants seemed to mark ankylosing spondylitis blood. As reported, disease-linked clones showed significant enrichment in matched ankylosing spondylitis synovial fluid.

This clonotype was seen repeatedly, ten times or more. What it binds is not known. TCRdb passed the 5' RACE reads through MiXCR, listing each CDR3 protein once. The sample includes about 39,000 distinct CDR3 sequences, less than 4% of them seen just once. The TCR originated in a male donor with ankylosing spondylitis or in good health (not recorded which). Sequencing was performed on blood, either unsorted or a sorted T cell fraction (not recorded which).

In DNA form, the CDR3 reads TGCGCCAGCAGCTGGCAGGGGGCTAATGAGCAGTTCTTC. Translating it yields CASSWQGANEQFF. The J gene is TRBJ2-1, the V gene TRBV5-1, with TRBD1 matching over 8 bases. The CDR3 spans 13 residues. Germline CDR1 reads SGHRS; CDR2 reads YFSETQ. Trimming took 3 bases from V and 7 from J; bases not matched to a gene: 3.